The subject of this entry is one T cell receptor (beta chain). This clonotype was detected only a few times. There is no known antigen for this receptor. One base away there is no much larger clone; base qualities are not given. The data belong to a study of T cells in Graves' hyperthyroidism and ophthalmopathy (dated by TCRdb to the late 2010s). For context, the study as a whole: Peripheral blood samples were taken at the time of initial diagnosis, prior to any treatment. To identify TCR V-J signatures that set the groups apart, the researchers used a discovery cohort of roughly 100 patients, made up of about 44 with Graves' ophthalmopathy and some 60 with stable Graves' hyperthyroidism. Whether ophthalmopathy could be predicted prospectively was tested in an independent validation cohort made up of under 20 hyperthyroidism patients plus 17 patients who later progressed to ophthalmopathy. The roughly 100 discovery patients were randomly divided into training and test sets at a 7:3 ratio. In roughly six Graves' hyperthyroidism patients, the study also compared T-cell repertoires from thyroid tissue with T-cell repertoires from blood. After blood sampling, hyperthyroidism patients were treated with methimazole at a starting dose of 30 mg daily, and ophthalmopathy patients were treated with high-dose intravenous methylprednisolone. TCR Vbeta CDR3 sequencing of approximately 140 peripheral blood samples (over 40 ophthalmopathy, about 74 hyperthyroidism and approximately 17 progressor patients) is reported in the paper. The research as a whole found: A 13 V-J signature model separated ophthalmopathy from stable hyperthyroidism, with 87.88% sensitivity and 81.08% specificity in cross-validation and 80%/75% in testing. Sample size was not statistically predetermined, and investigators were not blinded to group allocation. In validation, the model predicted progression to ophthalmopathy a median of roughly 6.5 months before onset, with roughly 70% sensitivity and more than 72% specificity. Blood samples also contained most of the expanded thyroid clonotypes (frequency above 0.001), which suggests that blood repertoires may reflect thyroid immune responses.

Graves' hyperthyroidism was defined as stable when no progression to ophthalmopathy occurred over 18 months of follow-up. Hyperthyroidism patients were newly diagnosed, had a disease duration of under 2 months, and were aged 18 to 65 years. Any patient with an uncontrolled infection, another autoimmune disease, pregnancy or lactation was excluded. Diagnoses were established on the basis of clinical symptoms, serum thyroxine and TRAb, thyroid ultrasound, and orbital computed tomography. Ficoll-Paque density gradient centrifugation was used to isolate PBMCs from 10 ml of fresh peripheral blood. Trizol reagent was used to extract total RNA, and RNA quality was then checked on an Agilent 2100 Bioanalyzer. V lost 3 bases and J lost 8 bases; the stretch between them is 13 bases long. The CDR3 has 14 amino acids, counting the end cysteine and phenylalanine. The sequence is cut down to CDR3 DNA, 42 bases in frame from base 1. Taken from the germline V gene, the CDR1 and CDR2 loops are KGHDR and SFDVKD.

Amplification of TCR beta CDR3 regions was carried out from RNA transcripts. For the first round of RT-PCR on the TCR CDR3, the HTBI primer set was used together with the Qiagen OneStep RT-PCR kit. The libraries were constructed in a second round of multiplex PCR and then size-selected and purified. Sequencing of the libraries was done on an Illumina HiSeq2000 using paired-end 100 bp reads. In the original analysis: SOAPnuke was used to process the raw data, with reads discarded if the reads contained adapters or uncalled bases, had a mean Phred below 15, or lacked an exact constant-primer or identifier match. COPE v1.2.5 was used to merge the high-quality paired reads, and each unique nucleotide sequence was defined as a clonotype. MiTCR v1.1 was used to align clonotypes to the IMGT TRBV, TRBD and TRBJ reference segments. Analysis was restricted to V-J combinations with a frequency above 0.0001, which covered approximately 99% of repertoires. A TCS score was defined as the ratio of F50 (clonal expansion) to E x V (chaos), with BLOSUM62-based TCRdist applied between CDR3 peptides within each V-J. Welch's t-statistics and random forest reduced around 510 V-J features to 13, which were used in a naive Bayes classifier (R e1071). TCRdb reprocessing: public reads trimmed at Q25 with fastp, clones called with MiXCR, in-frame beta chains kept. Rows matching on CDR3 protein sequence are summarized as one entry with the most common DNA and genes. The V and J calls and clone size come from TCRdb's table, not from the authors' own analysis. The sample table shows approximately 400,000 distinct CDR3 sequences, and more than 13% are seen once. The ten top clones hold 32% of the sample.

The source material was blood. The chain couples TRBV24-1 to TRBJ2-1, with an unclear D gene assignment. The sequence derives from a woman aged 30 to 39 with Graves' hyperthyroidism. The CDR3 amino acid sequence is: CATSDEVLPHEQFF. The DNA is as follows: TGTGCCACCAGTGATGAAGTCCTCCCCCATGAGCAGTTCTTC.